This TCR beta chain was recorded in a study of response to subunit inactivated influenza vaccine. TCRdb re-analysed the RT-PCR reads in MiXCR, keeping a single row per CDR3 protein. The sample lists approximately 250,000 distinct CDR3 sequences; roughly an eighth were seen once. The CDR3 spans 17 residues. Study conclusions and caveats: It was the authors' suggestion that each seasonal influenza vaccination recruits few new T cells.

About this clonotype itself: What it recognizes is unknown.

The sequences come from non-naive T cells sorted from PBMCs, collected 14 days before vaccination. The clonotype was recovered from a man aged 50-59 years who received an inactivated influenza vaccine. The chain has TRBV21-1 and TRBJ1-4; TRBD1 reflects the table's D call only, with no check against the DNA. TRBV21-1 is listed as a pseudogene. CDR3 bases: TGTGCTTGCACCCCGCCCAGGGGATATGCAACTAATGAAAAACTGTTTTTT. Residues: CACTPPRGYATNEKLFF.